Given below is one T cell receptor beta chain in context. This CDR3 spans 16 amino acids. Per the germline V gene, CDR1 is SGHRS and CDR2 is YFSETQ. The V segment lost 0 bases and the J segment 7 bases; nucleotides outside the gene matches: 6. The repertoire was sequenced with immunoSEQ multiplex PCR; TCRdb's copy has only in-frame clones and lacks some. The sample lists 190,000 or so clones; around 63% were seen once. These data come from a study of shared clonotypes between healthy human individuals. Input material: memory CD4+ T cells sorted from blood. The subset was: CD45RA-negative fraction. The chain joins TRBV5-1 to TRBJ2-1; the match to TRBD1 covers 11 bases. The clonotype was recovered from a man between 25 and 39 years old in good health. In DNA, the CDR3 is TGCGCCAGCAGCTTGGAGGGACAGGGGGGTTGGAATGAGCAGTTCTTC. Translating it yields CASSLEGQGGWNEQFF.